This T cell receptor (beta chain) was recovered during a study of OX40 agonist ivuxolimab in advanced cancers. Turning to the study itself: In three patients, partial responses were observed, one with hepatocellular carcinoma and two with cutaneous melanoma.

Libraries were prepared by immunoSEQ multiplex PCR; TCRdb keeps only in-frame clonotypes and omits some of them. The sample has approximately 59,000 clones, roughly four fifths seen once; the top ten hold more than 0.65%. It was autoimmune disease history or systemic immunosuppression that excluded patients. Collection of blood occurred at baseline, at cycle 4 day 1, and at cycle 7 day 1. Study-wide points: Dose levels from 0.1 to 3.0 mg/kg saw CD4+ and CD8+ blood T cells expand clonally by week 6.

This clone was observed a few times. Its antigen remains unknown. At one boundary the junction diverges from the germline segment, which might be a read error. Per germline, CDR1 SGHNT and CDR2 YYREEE (reference sequence). This CDR3 has 12 amino acids. The sample consisted of CD4+ or CD8+ T cells sorted from blood, taken in a trial of the OX40 agonist ivuxolimab. The clonotype originates from an adult with an advanced solid tumor such as melanoma, head and neck, liver or kidney cancer. The chain recombines TRBV5-4 with TRBJ2-1; the D gene is possibly TRBD1 (5 bases). Here the CDR3 reads CASSLVGVMGLF. In DNA, the CDR3 is TGTGCCAGCAGCTTGGTTGGGGTCATGGGGCTCTTC. Filled out from reference TRBV5-4 and TRBJ2-1, the complete variable domain reads ETGVTQSPTHLIKTRGQQVTLRCSSQSGHNTVSWYQQALGQGPQFIFQYYREEENGRGNFPPRFSGLQFPNYSSELNVNALELDDSALYLCASSLVGVMGLFGPGTRLTVL.